Following are 9 T cell receptor beta chains from one sample sequenced in a study of T cell repertoires in cytomegalovirus infection. These TCRs are of unknown antigen specificity. TCRdb reanalysed the reads using MiXCR and keeps one entry per CDR3 protein. The repertoire holds 570,000 or so distinct CDR3 sequences, with just under 40% as singletons. Specimen: cultured PBMCs, collected from culture after CMV antigen stimulation. Receptors were obtained from a human donor in good health (CMV status not recorded). Some clones in this sample may be carry-over from other donors' samples.

CDR3 residues: CASSSDWGDAGELFF. The CDR3 DNA reads TGTGCCAGCAGCTCGGACTGGGGGGACGCCGGGGAGCTGTTTTTT. The chain has TRBV7-2 and TRBJ2-2, with D perhaps matching TRBD2 (6 bases). V was shortened by 4 bases and J by 6 bases, with 15 bases between the two germline ends. CDR1 SGHTA and CDR2 FQGNSA come from the germline V gene. The CDR3 extends over 15 amino acids.

J is TRBJ2-1 and V is TRBV10-3; D might be TRBD2 (6 bases). CDR3 size: 15 residues. V lost 10 bases and J 1 base, leaving 17 bases between the germline ends. Per germline, CDR1 ENHRY and CDR2 SYGVKD. Here the CDR3 reads CATVDMGLSYNEQFF. CDR3 sequence (DNA): TGTGCCACCGTGGATATGGGACTGTCCTACAATGAGCAGTTCTTC.

Only a few counts were recorded for this clonotype. This sequence joins TRBV7-2 and TRBJ2-5; 8 bases match TRBD2. With V trimmed by 1 base and J by 2 bases, 3 bases remained unmatched. The length of the CDR3 is 15 residues. Germline V lookup: CDR1 SGHTA, CDR2 FQGNSA. In DNA form, the CDR3 reads TGTGCCAGCAGCTTAGACGGGGGGGCACAAGAGACCCAGTACTTC. Protein: CASSLDGGAQETQYF.

The sample holds a few counts of this clonotype. This sequence joins TRBV12-3 or TRBV12-4 and TRBJ2-5; the D gene is possibly TRBD2 (5 bases). With 3 bases removed from V and 5 bases from J, the gap between germline ends came to 16 bases. The CDR3 loop spans 15 amino acids. The CDR3 loop is CASSFRGPMGETQYF. The CDR3 DNA reads TGTGCCAGCAGTTTCCGAGGGCCCATGGGGGAGACCCAGTACTTC.

In this sample, this clonotype turned up a few times. V is TRBV11-2 and J is TRBJ2-2; a weak D match, TRBD2 (6 bases). This CDR3 has 21 amino acids. Germline CDR1 is SGHAT and CDR2 is FQNNGV. Trimming took off 1 base at V and 0 bases at J, with 24 bases between the two ends. The DNA of the CDR3 is TGTGCCAGCAGCTTAGCACTTGTCCGGGAGACGGGAGACGCGAACACCGGGGAGCTGTTTTTT. It is translated as CASSLALVRETGDANTGELFF.

The chain couples TRBV7-2 to TRBJ1-2; D gene uncertain. Per the germline V gene, CDR1 is SGHTA and CDR2 is FQGNSA. Trimming shortened V by 3 bases and J by 6 bases, and 8 bases separated the two germline ends. This CDR3 region has 12 residues. CDR3 sequence (DNA): TGTGCCAGCAGCTTTGCGGGGAATGGCTACACCTTC. It codes for CASSFAGNGYTF.

This clonotype came up a few times. This chain joins TRBV7-2 and TRBJ2-7; 9 bases agree with TRBD1. With 5 bases clipped from V and 6 bases from J, the junction kept 8 bases outside the gene matches. Germline values: CDR1 SGHTA, CDR2 FQGNSA. CDR3 size: 14 residues. The DNA for the CDR3 is TGTGCCAGCAGCATCCGGGACAGGGCCGGCGAGCAGTACTTC. It encodes CASSIRDRAGEQYF.

The chain employs TRBV19 and TRBJ1-1; D unresolved. CDR1 and CDR2 (germline): LNHDA, SQIVND (reference sequence). V dropped 3 bases and J dropped 5 bases, with 10 bases sitting between them. This CDR3 region has 13 residues. The CDR3 reads CASSIWEATEAFF. The CDR3 bases are TGTGCCAGTAGTATCTGGGAGGCTACTGAAGCTTTCTTT. Full variable domain (remainder filled in from reference TRBV19 and TRBJ1-1): DGGITQSPKYLFRKEGQNVTLSCEQNLNHDAMYWYRQDPGQGLRLIYYSQIVNDFQKGDIAEGYSVSREKKESFPLTVTSAQKNPTAFYLCASSIWEATEAFFGQGTRLTVV.

The chain carries TRBV12-3 or TRBV12-4 and TRBJ1-3; the D gene is possibly TRBD1 (5 bases). The CDR3 has 15 residues. Trimming removed 6 bases at V and 0 bases at J, with 12 bases between. In DNA form, the CDR3 reads TGTGCCAGCAGGCCGACAGCTCTCTCTGGAAACACCATATATTTT. It yields the protein CASRPTALSGNTIYF.